This entry lists 2 T cell receptor beta chains sequenced from one sample in a study of siplizumab effects on memory and regulatory T cells. Produced via immunoSEQ multiplex PCR; TCRdb's table is partial and in-frame only. The repertoire holds nearly 95,000 clones, with 94% as singletons. The specimen sequenced was non-Treg CD4+ T cells sorted from blood. Receptor source: a human donor in good health.

The V gene is TRBV6-5, the J gene TRBJ2-5; TRBD1 agrees at 7 bases. The CDR3 contains 14 residues. V trimming: 6 bases; J trimming: 4 bases; junction bases outside the gene matches: 8. CDR1 is MNHEY and CDR2 is SVGAGI in the germline V gene. CDR3: CASSLVGGGETQYF. In nucleotides, the CDR3 is TGTGCCAGCAGCTTGGTAGGGGGCGGAGAGACCCAGTACTTC.

This sequence joins TRBV15 and TRBJ2-2; D gene ambiguous. The V and J ends lost 3 bases and 4 bases respectively, with 9 bases between them. The CDR3 has 14 amino acids. Germline V gives CDR1 LNHNV, CDR2 YYDKDF (reference sequence). The CDR3 sequence is CATSRPGPTGELFF. DNA for the CDR3: TGTGCCACCAGCAGGCCCGGCCCCACCGGGGAGCTGTTTTTT.